This TCR beta chain was captured by sequencing in a study of blood T cell repertoires in COVID-19. TCRdb keeps only in-frame clones here, not all; method: immunoSEQ multiplex PCR. Of 250,000 to 400,000 clones listed, about 89% are singletons. J gave up 3 bases and V 3 bases, and 3 bases lay outside the gene matches. The CDR3 runs 14 residues. Germline-derived CDR1 and CDR2 are SGHRS and YFSETQ. This chain links TRBV5-1 with TRBJ2-7, with 10 nucleotides matching TRBD1. The TCR originated in a woman aged 25 to 39 who had recovered from COVID-19. What was sequenced was PBMCs or T cells enriched from blood (not recorded which). CDR3 region: CASSWGTGVYEQYF. CDR3 bases: TGCGCCAGCAGCTGGGGGACAGGGGTCTACGAGCAGTACTTC.